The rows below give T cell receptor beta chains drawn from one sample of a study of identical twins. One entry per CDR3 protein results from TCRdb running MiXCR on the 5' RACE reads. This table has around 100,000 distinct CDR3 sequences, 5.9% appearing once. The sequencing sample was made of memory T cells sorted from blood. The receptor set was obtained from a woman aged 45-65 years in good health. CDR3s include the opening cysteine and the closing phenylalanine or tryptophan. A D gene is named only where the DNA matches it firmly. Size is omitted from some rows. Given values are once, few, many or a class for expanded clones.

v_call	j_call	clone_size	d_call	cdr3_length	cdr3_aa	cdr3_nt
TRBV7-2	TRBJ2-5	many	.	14	CASNPGWYQETQYF	TGTGCCAGCAACCCCGGGTGGTACCAAGAGACCCAGTACTTC
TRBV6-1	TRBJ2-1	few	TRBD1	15	CASRDRGNSYNEQFF	TGTGCCAGTAGGGACAGGGGAAACTCCTACAATGAGCAGTTCTTC
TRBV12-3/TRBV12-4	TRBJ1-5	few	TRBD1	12	CASGTGNQPQHF	TGTGCCAGCGGGACAGGGAATCAGCCCCAGCATTTT
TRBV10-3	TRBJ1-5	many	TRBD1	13	CATATGGDQPQHF	TGTGCCACCGCGACAGGGGGCGATCAGCCCCAGCATTTT
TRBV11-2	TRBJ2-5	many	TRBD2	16	CASSLDGSGRGETQYF	TGTGCCAGCAGCTTAGATGGTAGCGGGAGGGGAGAGACCCAGTACTTC
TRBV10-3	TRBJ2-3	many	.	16	CAISGLGVRGTDTQYF	TGTGCCATCAGTGGACTAGGGGTTAGGGGAACAGATACGCAGTATTTT
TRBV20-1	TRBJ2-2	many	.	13	CSARSVLTGELFF	TGCAGTGCTAGATCTGTCCTCACCGGGGAGCTGTTTTTT
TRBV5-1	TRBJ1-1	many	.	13	CASSLAAGGEAFF	TGCGCCAGCAGCTTGGCCGCCGGGGGCGAAGCTTTCTTT
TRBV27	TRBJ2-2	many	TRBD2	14	CASRLAGNTGELFF	TGTGCCAGCCGACTAGCGGGAAATACCGGGGAGCTGTTTTTT
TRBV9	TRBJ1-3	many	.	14	CASAEEPSRNTIYF	TGTGCCAGCGCTGAGGAGCCTAGTCGAAACACCATATATTTT
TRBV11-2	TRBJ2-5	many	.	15	CASSFLPTVGETQYF	TGTGCCAGCAGCTTTTTACCGACAGTAGGCGAGACCCAGTACTTC
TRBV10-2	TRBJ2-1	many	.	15	CASSERASSYNEQFF	TGCGCCAGCAGCGAGCGGGCAAGCTCCTACAATGAGCAGTTCTTC
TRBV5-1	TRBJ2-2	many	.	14	CASEGGTGTGELFF	TGCGCCAGCGAGGGAGGAACAGGGACCGGGGAGCTGTTTTTT
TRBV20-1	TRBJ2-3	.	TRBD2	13	CSAVGGMADTQYF	TGCAGTGCCGTCGGGGGGATGGCAGATACGCAGTATTTT
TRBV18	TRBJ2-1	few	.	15	CASSPRRESYNEQFF	TGTGCCAGCTCACCGCGGAGGGAGTCCTACAATGAGCAGTTCTTC
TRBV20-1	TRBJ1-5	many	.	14	CSASHDGGLQPQHF	TGCAGTGCTAGCCACGACGGGGGGCTGCAGCCCCAGCATTTT
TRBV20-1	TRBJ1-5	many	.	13	CSARQGPVGPQHF	TGCAGTGCTAGACAGGGGCCAGTGGGGCCCCAGCATTTT
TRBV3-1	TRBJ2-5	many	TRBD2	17	CASSPLSLAGVKETQYF	TGTGCCAGCAGCCCCCTATCGCTAGCGGGCGTAAAAGAGACCCAGTACTTC
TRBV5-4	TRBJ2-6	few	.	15	CASSLGPSGANVLTF	TGTGCCAGCAGCTTGGGCCCGTCTGGGGCCAACGTCCTGACTTTC
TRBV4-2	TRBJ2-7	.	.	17	CASSQDLLAISSYEQYF	TGTGCCAGCAGCCAAGATCTCTTAGCGATTAGCTCCTACGAGCAGTACTTC
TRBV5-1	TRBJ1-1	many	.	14	CASSAGRMTSGAFF	TGCGCCAGCAGCGCGGGACGGATGACAAGTGGAGCTTTCTTT
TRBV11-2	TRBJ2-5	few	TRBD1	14	CASSLVQGAETQYF	TGTGCCAGCAGCCTAGTACAGGGGGCCGAGACCCAGTACTTC
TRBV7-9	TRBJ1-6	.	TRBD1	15	CASSSLTGGNSPLHF	TGTGCCAGCAGCTCCTTGACAGGGGGAAACTCACCCCTCCACTTT
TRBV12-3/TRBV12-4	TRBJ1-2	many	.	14	CASSPSGSNYGYTF	TGTGCCAGCAGTCCCTCGGGGTCTAACTATGGCTACACCTTC
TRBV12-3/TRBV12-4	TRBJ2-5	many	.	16	CASSLFRGAFQETQYF	TGTGCCAGCAGTTTATTTAGGGGGGCCTTCCAAGAGACCCAGTACTTC
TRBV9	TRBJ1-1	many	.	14	CASSVRAGNTEAFF	TGTGCCAGCAGCGTAAGGGCTGGGAACACTGAAGCTTTCTTT
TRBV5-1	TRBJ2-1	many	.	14	CASSWEGQNNEQFF	TGCGCCAGCAGCTGGGAAGGACAGAACAATGAGCAGTTCTTC
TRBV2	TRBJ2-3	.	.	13	CASSEEVTDTQYF	TGTGCCAGCAGTGAGGAGGTCACAGATACGCAGTATTTT
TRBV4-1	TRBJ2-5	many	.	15	CASKDTAGPQETQYF	TGCGCCAGCAAAGATACGGCGGGACCTCAAGAGACCCAGTACTTC
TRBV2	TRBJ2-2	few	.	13	CASRLQAAGELFF	TGTGCCAGCCGACTCCAAGCGGCCGGGGAGCTGTTTTTT
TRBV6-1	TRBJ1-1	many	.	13	CASSIKGGTEAFF	TGTGCCAGCAGCATAAAAGGGGGCACTGAAGCTTTCTTT
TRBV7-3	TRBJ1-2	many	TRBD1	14	CASSLGQGVYGYTF	TGTGCCAGCAGCTTGGGACAGGGTGTCTATGGCTACACCTTC
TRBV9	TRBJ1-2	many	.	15	CASSVGQGSKHRYTF	TGTGCCAGCAGCGTAGGGCAGGGATCAAAACACCGCTACACCTTC
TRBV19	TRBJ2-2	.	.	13	CAGLGGDTGELFF	TGTGCCGGCTTAGGGGGGGACACCGGGGAGCTGTTTTTT
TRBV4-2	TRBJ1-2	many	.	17	CASSQRGGRLRGYGYTF	TGTGCCAGCAGCCAAAGAGGGGGGCGGCTCAGGGGCTATGGCTACACCTTC
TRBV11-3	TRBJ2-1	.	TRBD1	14	CASSPRTGLNEQFF	TGTGCCAGCAGCCCCAGGACAGGCCTCAATGAGCAGTTCTTC
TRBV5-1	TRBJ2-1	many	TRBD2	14	CASSLTSGSQEQFF	TGCGCCAGCAGCTTGACTAGCGGGAGTCAAGAGCAGTTCTTC
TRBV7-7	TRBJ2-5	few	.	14	CASSPGILQETQYF	TGTGCCAGCAGCCCCGGGATCCTACAAGAGACCCAGTACTTC